The rows below give T cell receptor beta chains drawn from one sample of a study of shared clonotypes between healthy human individuals. Some clones are missing from TCRdb's copy, which holds only in-frame ones; the method was immunoSEQ multiplex PCR. The sample holds roughly 500,000 clones, about 96% seen once. The sequenced material came from naive CD4+ T cells sorted from blood. These receptor sequences come from a woman aged 25-40 years in good health. Both conserved end residues are trimmed from each CDR3.

V gene,CDR3 length,CDR3 protein
TRBV7-6,14,ASSLRLAGPYNEQF
TRBV6-5,13,ASSPLGQPNSPLH
TRBV6-5,12,ASSTQGAGYGYT
TRBV2,10,ASSEQGYEQY
TRBV7-9,16,ASSLVAGGISSYNEQF
TRBV5-1,13,ASSLVTSGSNEQF
TRBV27,12,ASSHTRSTGELF
TRBV5-4,14,ASSRTSGRGGGEQY
TRBV7-9,11,ASSPVQGETQY
TRBV25-1,12,ASSVVGVRETQY
TRBV27,11,ASSRDREGSQH
TRBV9,14,ASSVLAGGVYNEQF
TRBV19,12,ASSMSGGSYEQY
TRBV5-1,12,ASSSLGGVWEQY
TRBV5-1,12,ASSLTAQGDIQY
TRBV5-1,12,ASGLQGAYNEQF
TRBV7-9,13,ASSLENEGVDTQY
TRBV18,14,ASSRVELSGANVLT
TRBV19,13,ASSISGSQHQPQH
TRBV10-2,11,ASSEGTSFEQY
TRBV5-5,12,ASSAGQGGDTIY
TRBV7-9,13,ASSYGPYETDTQY
TRBV9,14,ASSVASRQFTDTQY
TRBV7-9,14,ASSSSNQGSSYGYT
TRBV6-5,13,ASSPPGGMNTEAF
TRBV5-1,11,ASSLSANTEAF
TRBV27,12,ASSHDATNEKLF
TRBV5-1,13,ASSSGGTGIDEQY
TRBV28,12,ASSPRTGGQPQH
TRBV5-4,12,ASNSGRDRETQY
TRBV5-1,11,ASSLRTGAEQY
TRBV2,12,ASSPGSYNEKLF
TRBV10-3,11,AISSGVPDEQY
TRBV2,9,ASGGTGELF
TRBV2,12,ASSDTRANYGYT
TRBV28,11,ASSYPPTQPQH
TRBV28,14,ASSSTGVGTGHEQY
TRBV2,11,ASSEFRLDEQF
TRBV7-3,12,ASSPGGSYNEQF
TRBV21-1,13,ASSRTRGIPYEQY
TRBV19,16,ASSQTIRGLAETGELF
TRBV2,9,ASRRGQGYT
TRBV6-4,14,ASSARLAGMYNEQF
TRBV28,12,ASSLEGAEEKLF
TRBV19,13,ASNKDISAHQPQH
TRBV27,14,ASSPIGRGTGYEQY
TRBV6-5,13,ASSWSTGPAQAQY
TRBV28,14,ASSFYRANSNQPQH
TRBV11-2,13,ASSRSAILSYGYT
TRBV27,13,ASSLTGLPSYEQY